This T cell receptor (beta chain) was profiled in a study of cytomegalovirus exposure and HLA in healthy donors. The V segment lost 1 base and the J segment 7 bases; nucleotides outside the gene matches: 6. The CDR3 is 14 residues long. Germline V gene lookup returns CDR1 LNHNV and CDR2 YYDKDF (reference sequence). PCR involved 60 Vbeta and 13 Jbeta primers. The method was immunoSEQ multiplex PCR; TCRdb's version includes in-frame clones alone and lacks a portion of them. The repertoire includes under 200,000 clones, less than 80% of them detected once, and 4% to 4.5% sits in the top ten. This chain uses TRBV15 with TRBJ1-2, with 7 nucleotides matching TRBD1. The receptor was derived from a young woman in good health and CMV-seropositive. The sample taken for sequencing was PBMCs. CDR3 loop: CATSRVGGGGGYTF. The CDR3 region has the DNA TGTGCCACCAGCAGAGTAGGAGGGGGCGGTGGCTACACCTTC.